Listed here are 16 T cell receptor beta chains from one sample, sequenced in a study of OX40 agonist ivuxolimab in advanced cancers. Sequencing was performed with immunoSEQ multiplex PCR; in TCRdb, only in-frame clones are kept and a portion is missing. The table includes 70,000 to 85,000 clones, 94% detected once. The sample was CD4+ or CD8+ T cells sorted from blood, taken in a trial of the OX40 agonist ivuxolimab. These receptors all come from an adult with an advanced solid tumor such as melanoma, head and neck, liver or kidney cancer.

This chain connects TRBV4-3 to TRBJ2-2; 7 positions agree with TRBD1. Germline V gene lookup returns CDR1 LGHNA and CDR2 YSLEER. The V segment lost 1 base and the J segment 4 bases; nucleotides outside the gene matches: 0. This CDR3 region has 14 residues. The CDR3 DNA sequence: TGCGCCAGCAGCCAAGGACAGGGCACCGGGGAGCTGTTTTTT. Translation gives CASSQGQGTGELFF.

J is TRBJ2-3 and V is TRBV11-3, with 8 bases identical to TRBD2. Germline V gives CDR1 SGHNT, CDR2 YENEEA. Germline trimming cut 1 base from V and 4 bases from J; bases unmatched to any gene: 10. The CDR3 totals 17 residues. CDR3 amino acids: CASSLAGRAYHADTQYF. CDR3 bases: TGTGCCAGCAGCTTAGCCGGGAGGGCCTACCATGCAGATACGCAGTATTTT.

This chain connects TRBV2 to TRBJ2-5, with D possibly matching TRBD2 (5 bases). Germline V CDR1 and CDR2: SNHLY, FYNNEI. V shed 3 bases and J shed 2 bases, with 10 bases lying between them. CDR3 length: 14 amino acids. CDR3 bases: TGTGCCAGCAGTGATCATCGGGGACAAGAGACCCAGTACTTC. Its translation is CASSDHRGQETQYF. Full variable domain (outside the CDR3, taken from reference TRBV2 and TRBJ2-5): EPEVTQTPSHQVTQMGQEVILRCVPISNHLYFYWYRQILGQKVEFLVSFYNNEISEKSEIFDDQFSVERPDGSNFTLKIRSTKLEDSAMYFCASSDHRGQETQYFGPGTRLLVL.

The CDR3 DNA reads as TGCAGCGCTGACGGGGAGACCCAGTACTTC. Its translation is CSADGETQYF. The rearrangement uses TRBV29-1 and TRBJ2-5, with D unclear. Germline-derived CDR1 and CDR2 are SQVTM and ANQGSEA. V lost 7 bases and J 5 bases, leaving 8 bases between the germline ends. The CDR3 contains 10 residues.

The chain couples TRBV11-2 to TRBJ1-1; D unresolved. The CDR3 totals 14 residues. V lost 7 bases to trimming and J lost 4 bases, with 16 bases between them. The germline V gene has CDR1 SGHAT and CDR2 FQNNGV. DNA of the CDR3: TGTGCCAGCAAATCTTACTCTGTGGGCACTGAAGCTTTCTTT. Translated, it gives CASKSYSVGTEAFF.

The rearrangement joins TRBV9 to TRBJ2-7; D is possibly TRBD2 (5 bases). Trimming took 2 bases from V and 7 from J, leaving 19 bases between them. This CDR3 has 15 amino acids. Germline V gives CDR1 SGDLS, CDR2 YYNGEE. DNA of the CDR3: TGTGCCAGCAGCGTTACGGCAGTCGTCTCGGGGGAGCAGTACTTC. This codes for CASSVTAVVSGEQYF.

V usage is TRBV6-6 and J usage is TRBJ2-3, with TRBD2 matching over 11 bases. The CDR3 contains 16 residues. Germline assignment: CDR1 MNHNY and CDR2 SVGAGI (reference sequence). Losses at the gene ends were 6 bases for V and 6 bases for J; bases not matched to a gene: 11. The CDR3 DNA is TGTGCCAGCAGCTTTAGTAGCGGGAGGGCGGGTGATACGCAGTATTTT. It translates to CASSFSSGRAGDTQYF.

This clone was observed once. The junction differs from germline at one of its ends, possibly a read error. In DNA, the CDR3 is TGTGCTAGCAGCTTGGGAGCAGGGGGCGGCTACGAGCAGTACTTC. It specifies CASSLGAGGGYEQYF. V gene TRBV7-7 combines with J gene TRBJ2-7; TRBD1 agrees at 8 bases. The length of the CDR3 is 15 residues. CDR1 and CDR2 from the germline V gene are SSHAT and FNYEAQ (reference sequence).

The CDR3 DNA reads TGTGCCAGTAGTATAGATATCGGCCGGGGTAGATGGTACGAGCAGTACTTC. This codes for CASSIDIGRGRWYEQYF. The chain uses TRBV19 and TRBJ2-7; TRBD2 is a possible D gene (5 bases). CDR3 length: 17 residues. The germline gives CDR1 LNHDA, CDR2 SQIVND (reference sequence). V lost 0 bases, J lost 4 bases, and 19 bases lay in between.

The chain has TRBV5-4 and TRBJ2-2, with 7 nucleotides matching TRBD2. The germline CDR1 and CDR2 sequences are SGHNT and YYREEE (reference sequence). The CDR3 is 12 residues long. With 10 bases clipped from V and 6 bases from J, the junction kept 6 bases outside the gene matches. DNA of the CDR3: TGTGCCGCAAACGGGGGGTCCGGGGAGCTGTTTTTT. Protein: CAANGGSGELFF. Complete variable domain (other parts from reference TRBV5-4 and TRBJ2-2): ETGVTQSPTHLIKTRGQQVTLRCSSQSGHNTVSWYQQALGQGPQFIFQYYREEENGRGNFPPRFSGLQFPNYSSELNVNALELDDSALYLCAANGGSGELFFGEGSRLTVL.

This sequence joins TRBV2 and TRBJ2-1, with D tentatively TRBD1 (5 bases). Per germline, CDR1 SNHLY and CDR2 FYNNEI. Trimming removed 5 bases at V and 1 base at J, with 9 bases between. The CDR3 runs to 14 residues. The CDR3 region has the DNA TGTGCCAGCAGTCCTACAGGATCCTACAATGAGCAGTTCTTC. This gives the protein CASSPTGSYNEQFF. Full variable domain (rest looked up from reference TRBV2 and TRBJ2-1): EPEVTQTPSHQVTQMGQEVILRCVPISNHLYFYWYRQILGQKVEFLVSFYNNEISEKSEIFDDQFSVERPDGSNFTLKIRSTKLEDSAMYFCASSPTGSYNEQFFGPGTRLTVL.

The rearrangement joins TRBV6-5 to TRBJ2-2, with unresolved D. Trimming removed 4 bases from V and 1 base from J, with 4 bases in between. From germline, CDR1 is MNHEY and CDR2 SVGAGI. The CDR3 sequence is 13 residues long. This CDR3 is CASSWRNTGELFF. In DNA, the CDR3 is TGTGCCAGCAGTTGGAGGAACACCGGGGAGCTGTTTTTT.

This chain links TRBV5-8 with TRBJ2-7; D might be TRBD2 (5 bases). Germline assignment: CDR1 SGHTS and CDR2 YDEGEE. This CDR3 region has 13 residues. Trimming left V 4 bases short and J 3 bases short, with 11 bases between. CDR3 in amino acids: CASSGLDFYEQYF. CDR3 DNA: TGTGCCAGCAGCGGACTGGATTTCTACGAGCAGTACTTC.

J is TRBJ2-7 and V is TRBV4-2; TRBD1 is a possible D gene (5 bases). With 6 bases removed from V and 3 bases from J, the gap between germline ends came to 15 bases. Germline V CDR1 and CDR2: LGHNA, YNFKEQ. The length of the CDR3 is 14 residues. The CDR3 protein is CASSWADTDYEQYF. CDR3 coding DNA: TGTGCCAGCAGTTGGGCGGACACAGACTACGAGCAGTACTTC.

The chain employs TRBV9 and TRBJ2-1; 7 nucleotides agree with TRBD1. CDR1 and CDR2 from the germline V gene are SGDLS and YYNGEE. The CDR3 length is 12 residues. The V and J ends lost 4 bases and 6 bases, in that order; junction bases with no gene match: 1. Here the CDR3 reads CASSPGGNEQFF. In DNA, the CDR3 is TGTGCCAGCAGCCCAGGGGGCAATGAGCAGTTCTTC.

This clone was observed a single time. The chain has TRBV27 and TRBJ2-3; 10 bases align to TRBD2. From germline, CDR1 is MNHEY and CDR2 SMNVEV (reference sequence). The ends lost 2 bases at V and 2 bases at J; junction bases unmatched: 7. This CDR3 has 17 residues. CDR3 DNA: TGTGCCAGCAGTTTAGAGTCTAGCGGGAGTCCCACAGATACGCAGTATTTT. It specifies CASSLESSGSPTDTQYF.